This TCR beta chain was sequenced during a study of shared clonotypes between healthy human individuals. Germline V gives CDR1 KGHSH, CDR2 LQKENI. The CDR3 runs 14 residues. With 6 bases clipped from V and 5 bases from J, the junction kept 5 bases outside the gene matches. Overall study results and limits: It was observed that 4% to 6% of naive CD4 clonotypes were shared across a handful of donors.

Splitting of CD4+ cells produced CD45RA+ naive and CD45RA-negative memory subsets. To note about this clone: The target antigen is unknown.

Generated by immunoSEQ multiplex PCR, the TCRdb table keeps only in-frame clones and is missing some. The top ten clones hold around 0.066% of a sample with roughly 520,000 clones, around 95% of them seen once. The V call is TRBV18, the J call TRBJ1-5; the match to TRBD1 covers 9 bases. Sequencing input: naive CD4+ T cells sorted from blood. Subset: CD45RA+ positively selected. The clonotype comes from a woman in her 30s in good health. The CDR3 coding sequence is TGTGCCAGCTCCCGGGACAGGGAGGATCAGCCCCAGCATTTT. It translates to CASSRDREDQPQHF.